Listed here is a single T cell receptor (beta chain). Its cognate antigen is unknown. 5'RACE primed from the constant segment yielded TCR alpha and TCR beta cDNA libraries bearing sample barcodes and UMIs. TCRdb redid the calling of the 5' RACE reads with MiXCR, one entry per CDR3 protein. There are a few hundred thousand distinct CDR3 sequences in the sample; about 20% occur only once, and roughly 24% lies in the top ten. The data belong to a study of T-cell memory formation after mild COVID-19. Per germline, CDR1 LGHDT and CDR2 YNNKEL (reference sequence). The CDR3 is made up of 13 amino acids. V dropped 4 bases and J dropped 9 bases, with 15 bases sitting between them. Study-wide findings and caveats: Confirmation of SARS-CoV-2 specificity was lacking for second-wave clones peaking day 37. A balance of CD4 and CD8 characterized clones contracting day 15 to 85, whereas later expanders leaned CD4+.

This sequence originates from a man between 18 and 35 years old who had mild COVID-19 (a few samples of this study predate the infection). Cell type and time point are not known. The sequencing input was PBMCs or a T cell subset sorted from them (not recorded which). The chain recombines TRBV3-1 with TRBJ2-5; a possible D gene is TRBD2 (5 bases). The CDR3 DNA reads TGTGCCAGCAGCCTGTGGATGGACGGGGCCCAGTACTTC. This gives the protein CASSLWMDGAQYF.